This entry features one T cell receptor (beta chain) sequence. Its antigen remains unidentified. Methods described previously, with TCR primers listed, were used for bulk TCR libraries. In TCRdb, the PCR reads were re-called with MiXCR into one record per CDR3 protein. The repertoire consists of some 580,000 distinct CDR3 sequences, with roughly 25% occurring once and the leading ten covering about 0.73%. This specimen belongs to a study of molecular identifiers for immune sequencing clone quantification. The germline V gene has CDR1 SNHLY and CDR2 FYNNEI. The CDR3 is 13 amino acids. Trimming took 4 bases from V and 3 from J, leaving 10 bases between them. Study results and caveats: Spiked TCR RNA from one Jurkat cell reportedly showed up when mixed among one million naive cells. Barcode sharing among identical TCR molecules could make large clones appear smaller. In naive cells, under 1% of molecules belonged to clones above 20 RNA copies, against over 97% in effector cells.

The TCR was taken from a human donor in good health. Some libraries in this study had Jurkat cell RNA spiked in. Sample: naive CD8+ T cells from blood, with Jurkat cell RNA spiked in. Subset of the sample: FACS-sorted CD8+CD4-CCR7+CD45RA+ naive T cells. The chain carries TRBV2 and TRBJ2-7, with a tentative D call TRBD2 (6 bases). The CDR3: CASSAARGYEQYF. In DNA, the CDR3 is TGTGCCAGCAGTGCGGCGCGGGGCTACGAGCAGTACTTC.